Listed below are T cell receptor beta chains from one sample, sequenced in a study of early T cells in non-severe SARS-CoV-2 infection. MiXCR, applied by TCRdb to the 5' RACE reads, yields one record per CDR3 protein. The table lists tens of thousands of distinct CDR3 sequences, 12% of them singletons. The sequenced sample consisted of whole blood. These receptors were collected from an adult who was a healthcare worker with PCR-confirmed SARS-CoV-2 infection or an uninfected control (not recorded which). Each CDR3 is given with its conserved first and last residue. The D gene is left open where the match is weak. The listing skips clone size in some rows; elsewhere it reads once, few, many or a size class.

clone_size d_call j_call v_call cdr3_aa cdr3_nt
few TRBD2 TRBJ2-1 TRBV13 CASSHASGGYYNEQFF TGTGCCAGCAGCCACGCTAGCGGGGGGTACTACAATGAGCAGTTCTTC
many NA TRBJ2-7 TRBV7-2 CASSRDRSSYEQYF TGTGCCAGCAGCCGAGACAGGAGCTCCTACGAGCAGTACTTC
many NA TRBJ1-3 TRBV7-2 CASSLGQTLAGNTIYF TGTGCCAGCAGCTTAGGTCAGACGTTAGCAGGAAACACCATATATTTT
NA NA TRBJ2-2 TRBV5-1 CASTSGNLHTGELFF TGCGCCAGCACCTCCGGTAACCTTCACACCGGGGAGCTGTTTTTT
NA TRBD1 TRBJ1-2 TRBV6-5 CASSYGTGERGYTF TGTGCCAGCAGTTATGGGACAGGGGAACGAGGCTACACCTTC
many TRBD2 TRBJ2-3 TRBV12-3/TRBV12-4 CASSNIRRGLAGYTDTQYF TGTGCCAGCAGTAACATCCGACGGGGACTAGCGGGATACACAGATACGCAGTATTTT
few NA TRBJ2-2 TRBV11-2 CASSSVGELFF TGTGCCAGCTCCAGCGTGGGGGAGCTGTTTTTT
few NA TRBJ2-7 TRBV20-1 CSARGTGRVNSYEQYF TGCAGTGCTAGAGGTACCGGCAGGGTCAACTCCTACGAGCAGTACTTC
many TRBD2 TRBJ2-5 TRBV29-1 CSARRGGGQETQYF TGCAGCGCTCGAAGGGGCGGGGGCCAAGAGACCCAGTACTTC
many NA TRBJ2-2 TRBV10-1 CASRPDPNTGELFF TGCGCCAGCAGACCGGACCCGAACACCGGGGAGCTGTTTTTT